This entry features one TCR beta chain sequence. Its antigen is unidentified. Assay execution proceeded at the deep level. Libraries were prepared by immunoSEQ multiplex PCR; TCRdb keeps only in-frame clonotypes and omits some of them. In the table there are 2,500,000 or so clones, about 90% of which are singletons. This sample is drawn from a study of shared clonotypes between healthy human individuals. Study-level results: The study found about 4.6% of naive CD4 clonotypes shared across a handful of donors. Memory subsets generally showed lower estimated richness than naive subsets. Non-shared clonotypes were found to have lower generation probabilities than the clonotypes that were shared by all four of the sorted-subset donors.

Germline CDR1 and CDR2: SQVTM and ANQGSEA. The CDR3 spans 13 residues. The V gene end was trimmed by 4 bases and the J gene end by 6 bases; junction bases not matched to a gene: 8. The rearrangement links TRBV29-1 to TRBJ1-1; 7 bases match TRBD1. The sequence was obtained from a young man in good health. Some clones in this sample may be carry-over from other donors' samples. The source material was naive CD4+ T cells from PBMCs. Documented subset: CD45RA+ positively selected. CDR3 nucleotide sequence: TGCAGCGTTGTAGGTTACAGGGGACCTGAAGCTTTCTTT. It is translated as CSVVGYRGPEAFF. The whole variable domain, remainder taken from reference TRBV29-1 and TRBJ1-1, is SAVISQKPSRDICQRGTSLTIQCQVDSQVTMMFWYRQQPGQSLTLIATANQGSEATYESGFVIDKFPISRPNLTFSTLTVSNMSPEDSSIYLCSVVGYRGPEAFFGQGTRLTVV.